The present TCR beta chain was sequenced within a study of spatial heterogeneity in lung cancer. About the research overall: Sequencing of follow-up PBMC samples took place when they were available, at a median of about 22 months after resection.

Germline loops: CDR1 SEHNR, CDR2 FQNEAQ (reference sequence). The CDR3 loop spans 11 amino acids. V lost 6 bases to trimming and J lost 4 bases, with 3 bases between them. Time point of the sample: blood at routine non-recurrence follow-up after resection. Sequencing was performed on whole RNA extracted from tumor and nontumor lung tissue, or from frozen PBMC, and the material was left unsorted. A single record per CDR3 protein comes from TCRdb applying MiXCR to the 5' RACE reads. The sample has about 120,000 distinct CDR3 sequences; 12% are singletons. The sample consisted of PBMCs, taken at follow-up. The source is a male donor with early-stage non-small cell lung cancer. The chain uses TRBV7-9 and TRBJ1-4; D not resolved. The CDR3: CASRNNEKLFF. CDR3 nucleotide sequence: TGTGCCAGCAGAAATAATGAAAAACTGTTTTTT.